Listed here are 19 T cell receptor beta chains from one sample, sequenced in a study of neurological immune-mediated disorders. TCRdb called the 5' RACE reads again in MiXCR, with one record for every CDR3 protein. The sample lists fewer than 45,000 distinct CDR3 sequences, around 6% seen once, with about 0.6% in the top ten. Material for sequencing was CD4+ T cells from blood. These receptors were taken from a middle-aged woman in good health.

This clonotype was seen many times. This chain joins TRBV10-3 and TRBJ2-7; TRBD1 aligns across 11 bases. Germline V lookup: CDR1 ENHRY, CDR2 SYGVKD. This CDR3 is 15 amino acids long. V trimming: 3 bases; J trimming: 4 bases; junction bases outside the gene matches: 5. CDR3 in DNA: TGTGCCATCAGTGATCTCGGGACAGGGGGATACGAGCAGTACTTC. Translating gives CAISDLGTGGYEQYF.

This clonotype appeared many times. The chain employs TRBV12-3 or TRBV12-4 and TRBJ2-5; TRBD1 might be the D (6 bases). Trimming took off 6 bases at V and 5 bases at J, with 16 bases between the two ends. The CDR3 length is 14 residues. Written as DNA, the CDR3 is TGTGCCAGCAGCAGCGGACAGTACAGGGAGACCCAGTACTTC. Its translation is CASSSGQYRETQYF.

This clonotype occurred many times. This chain joins TRBV4-3 and TRBJ2-7; D gene uncertain. Germline V gene sequence: CDR1 LGHNA, CDR2 YSLEER. The CDR3 has 13 amino acids. The V end lost 2 bases, the J end lost 6 bases, and 11 bases lay between the germline ends. As DNA, the CDR3 is TGCGCCAGCAGCCAATCGTGGACGGCCGAGCAGTACTTC. It encodes CASSQSWTAEQYF.

There are many counts of this clonotype. V and J are TRBV29-1 and TRBJ2-1; 11 nucleotides agree with TRBD2. This CDR3 has 16 residues. In germline, CDR1 is SQVTM, CDR2 ANQGSEA. V was clipped by 2 bases and J by 4 bases; unmatched bases: 7. This CDR3 is CSVEPLAGVRYNEQFF. In DNA form, the CDR3 reads TGCAGCGTTGAACCACTAGCGGGAGTAAGATACAATGAGCAGTTCTTC.

This clonotype was picked up many times. This sequence joins TRBV20-1 and TRBJ2-3; 8 bases fit TRBD1. V trimming: 2 bases; J trimming: 1 base; junction bases outside the gene matches: 11. Germline V lookup: CDR1 DFQATT, CDR2 SNEGSKA (reference sequence). The CDR3 is made up of 17 amino acids. The CDR3 region has the DNA TGCAGTGCTAGATTGGGCAGGGGGCTAGGCGGCACAGATACGCAGTATTTT. Its translation: CSARLGRGLGGTDTQYF.

This clonotype was detected ten times or more. The genes are TRBV10-1 and TRBJ2-1, with a tentative D call TRBD1 (6 bases). V lost 5 bases and J 2 bases, leaving 16 bases between the germline ends. Germline CDR1 reads WNHNN; CDR2 reads SYGVQD (reference sequence). This CDR3 has 16 residues. The CDR3 nucleotides are TGCGCCAGCAGTCCGGCGTCAGGGGTTACCTACAATGAGCAGTTCTTC. Translation: CASSPASGVTYNEQFF.

At least ten counts were recorded for this clonotype. The chain employs TRBV5-1 and TRBJ2-6, with D hard to call. V was clipped by 4 bases and J by 1 base, with 3 bases between them. Per germline, CDR1 SGHRS and CDR2 YFSETQ. This CDR3 is built from 13 residues. The CDR3 region has the DNA TGCGCCAGCAGCGAGTCTGGGGCCAACGTCCTGACTTTC. Its translation: CASSESGANVLTF.

This clonotype was counted only a few times. The V and J genes are TRBV14 and TRBJ1-4; TRBD1 is a possible D gene (5 bases). The CDR3 is 13 residues long. Trimming removed 4 bases from V and 6 bases from J, with 9 bases in between. Germline lookup yields CDR1 SGHDN and CDR2 FVKESK. CDR3 sequence: CASSPGLYEKLFF. The CDR3 DNA reads as TGTGCCAGCAGCCCGGGACTTTATGAAAAACTGTTTTTT.

In its sample, this clonotype was seen many times. The CDR3 coding sequence is TGCGCCAGCAGCTTGGGGCTTGGGACAAGCTCCTACGAGCAGTACTTC. It encodes CASSLGLGTSSYEQYF. The J gene is TRBJ2-7, the V gene TRBV5-1; TRBD1 might be the D (6 bases). The CDR3 has 16 amino acids. CDR1 and CDR2 (germline): SGHRS, YFSETQ. Trimming stripped 0 bases from V and 0 bases from J, with 13 bases between.

This clonotype has a count of ten or more. The chain has TRBV7-2 and TRBJ1-1; the D gene is possibly TRBD1 (5 bases). Trimming removed 4 bases at V and 4 bases at J, with 13 bases between. CDR3 length equals 14 residues. Germline V gene lookup returns CDR1 SGHTA and CDR2 FQGNSA. CDR3 DNA: TGTGCCAGCAGCTCCCAATGGGGCGGCACTGAAGCTTTCTTT. Its translation is CASSSQWGGTEAFF. Filled out from reference TRBV7-2 and TRBJ1-1, the complete variable domain reads GAGVSQSPSNKVTEKGKDVELRCDPISGHTALYWYRQSLGQGLEFLIYFQGNSAPDKSGLPSDRFSAERTGGSVSTLTIQRTQQEDSAVYLCASSSQWGGTEAFFGQGTRLTVV.

The table lists this clonotype with many counts. The chain combines TRBV12-3 or TRBV12-4 with TRBJ1-1; tentatively, D is TRBD1 (5 bases). The V and J ends lost 3 bases and 3 bases respectively, with 11 bases between them. This CDR3 contains 14 residues. CDR3: CASSFRAGYTEAFF. The CDR3 DNA reads TGTGCCAGCAGTTTTCGGGCAGGGTACACTGAAGCTTTCTTT.

The V gene is TRBV7-2, the J gene TRBJ2-3; a possible D gene is TRBD2 (6 bases). Trimming shortened V by 4 bases and J by 4 bases, and 21 bases separated the two germline ends. This CDR3 spans 17 amino acids. CDR1 is SGHTA and CDR2 is FQGNSA in the germline V gene. Written as DNA, the CDR3 is TGTGCCAGCAGCTCATACTTAGCGGTTGAATGGGCAGATACGCAGTATTTT. This sequence encodes CASSSYLAVEWADTQYF.

This clonotype was seen many times. This chain links TRBV20-1 with TRBJ2-5; D is uncertain. Per germline, CDR1 DFQATT and CDR2 SNEGSKA (reference sequence). Trimming shortened V by 0 bases and J by 4 bases, and 3 bases separated the two germline ends. The CDR3 runs 11 residues. This chain's CDR3 is CSARDLETQYF. CDR3 DNA: TGCAGTGCTAGAGATCTAGAGACCCAGTACTTC.

The table lists this clonotype with many counts. V gene TRBV6-6 combines with J gene TRBJ2-7; 10 bases fit TRBD2. This CDR3 region has 16 residues. V lost 2 bases to trimming and J lost 2 bases; unmatched junction nucleotides: 6. Per germline, CDR1 MNHNY and CDR2 SVGAGI (reference sequence). The CDR3 region is CASSYTLGLAAYEQYF. CDR3 in DNA: TGTGCCAGCAGTTACACCCTAGGACTAGCGGCCTACGAGCAGTACTTC.

This clonotype was counted at least ten times. The J gene is TRBJ2-2, the V gene TRBV19; TRBD1 aligns across 8 bases. The CDR3 runs 15 residues. Trimming cost V 4 bases and J 4 bases; bases outside gene matches: 5. Germline CDR1 reads LNHDA; CDR2 reads SQIVND (reference sequence). CDR3 in amino acids: CASSTQGVPTGELFF. DNA of the CDR3: TGTGCCAGTAGTACACAGGGGGTACCCACCGGGGAGCTGTTTTTT. The variable domain in full, with the rest retrieved from reference TRBV19 and TRBJ2-2, is DGGITQSPKYLFRKEGQNVTLSCEQNLNHDAMYWYRQDPGQGLRLIYYSQIVNDFQKGDIAEGYSVSREKKESFPLTVTSAQKNPTAFYLCASSTQGVPTGELFFGEGSRLTVL.

This clonotype was recorded at least ten times. The CDR3 loop is CASSSLTSRPDTQYF. The CDR3 coding sequence is TGTGCCAGCAGCTCGCTGACTAGCCGGCCGGATACGCAGTATTTT. The rearrangement joins TRBV5-5 to TRBJ2-3, with TRBD2 identical over 7 bases. Trimming took 3 bases from V and 6 from J; bases not matched to a gene: 10. The CDR3 extends over 15 amino acids. Germline V gene data show CDR1 as SGHKS and CDR2 as YYEKEE (reference sequence).

Ten or more counts support this clonotype. The J gene is TRBJ2-1, the V gene TRBV6-1, with TRBD1 as a possible D gene (5 bases). This CDR3 contains 13 residues. CDR1 MNHNS and CDR2 SASEGT come from the germline V gene. Trimming stripped 7 bases from V and 6 bases from J, with 13 bases between. CDR3: CASKIPQGNEQFF. CDR3 DNA: TGTGCCAGCAAAATACCTCAGGGCAATGAGCAGTTCTTC.

This clonotype was found many times. V gene TRBV12-3 or TRBV12-4 combines with J gene TRBJ2-7; TRBD2 might be the D (6 bases). The V end was cut by 2 bases, the J end by 4 bases, with 18 bases between. This CDR3 is built from 16 residues. Written as DNA, the CDR3 is TGTGCCAGCAGTTTATCCGATTGGGGGGAACGGTACGAGCAGTACTTC. Protein sequence: CASSLSDWGERYEQYF.

This clonotype has ten or more counts. The chain joins TRBV24-1 to TRBJ2-6; D ambiguous. Deletions cut 10 bases from V and 0 bases from J, with 9 bases between. Per the germline V gene, CDR1 is KGHDR and CDR2 is SFDVKD. This CDR3 comprises 14 residues. Here the CDR3 reads CATGDRSGANVLTF. In nucleotides, the CDR3 is TGTGCCACTGGGGATCGCTCTGGGGCCAACGTCCTGACTTTC.